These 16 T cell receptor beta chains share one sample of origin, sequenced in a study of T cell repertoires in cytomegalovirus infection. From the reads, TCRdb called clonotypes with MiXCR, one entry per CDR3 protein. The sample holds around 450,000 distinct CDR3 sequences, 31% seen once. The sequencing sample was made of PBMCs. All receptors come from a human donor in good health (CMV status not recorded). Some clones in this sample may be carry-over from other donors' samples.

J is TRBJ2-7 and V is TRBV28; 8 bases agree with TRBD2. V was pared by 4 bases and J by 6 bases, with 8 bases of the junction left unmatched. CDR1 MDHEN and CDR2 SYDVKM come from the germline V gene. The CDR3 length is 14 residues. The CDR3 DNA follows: TGTGCCAGCAGTTCCGGGACTAGGGCGTCCGAGCAGTACTTC. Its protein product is CASSSGTRASEQYF.

The CDR3 spells CSARDLMEGANYGYTF. CDR3 in DNA: TGCAGTGCTAGAGATCTAATGGAGGGGGCCAACTATGGCTACACCTTC. V usage is TRBV20-1 and J usage is TRBJ1-2, with 7 bases lining up with TRBD1. CDR3 length: 16 amino acids. J gave up 2 bases and V 0 bases, and 9 bases lay outside the gene matches. Germline V CDR1 and CDR2: DFQATT, SNEGSKA (reference sequence).

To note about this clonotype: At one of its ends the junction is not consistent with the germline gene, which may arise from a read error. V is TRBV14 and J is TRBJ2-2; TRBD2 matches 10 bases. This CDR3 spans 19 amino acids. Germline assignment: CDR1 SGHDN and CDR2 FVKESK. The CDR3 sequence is CASNQNLAGELGDTGELFF. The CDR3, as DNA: TGTGCCAGCAACCAAAACCTAGCGGGGGAGCTAGGGGACACCGGGGAGCTGTTTTTT.

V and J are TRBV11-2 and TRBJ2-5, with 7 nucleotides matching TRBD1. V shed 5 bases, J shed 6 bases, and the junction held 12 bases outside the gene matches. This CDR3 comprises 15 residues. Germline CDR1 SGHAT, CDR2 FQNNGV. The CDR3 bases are TGTGCCAGCAGCCCCCCCGACAGGGATCGGAAGACCCAGTACTTC. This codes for CASSPPDRDRKTQYF. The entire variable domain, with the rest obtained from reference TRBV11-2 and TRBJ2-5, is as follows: EAGVAQSPRYKIIEKRQSVAFWCNPISGHATLYWYQQILGQGPKLLIQFQNNGVVDDSQLPKDRFSAERLKGVDSTLKIQPAKLEDSAVYLCASSPPDRDRKTQYFGPGTRLLVL.

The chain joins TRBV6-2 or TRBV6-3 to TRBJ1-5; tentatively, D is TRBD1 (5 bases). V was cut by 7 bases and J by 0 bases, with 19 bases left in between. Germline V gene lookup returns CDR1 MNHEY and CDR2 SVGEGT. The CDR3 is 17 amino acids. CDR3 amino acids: CASTTRRSQGSNQPQHF. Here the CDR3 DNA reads TGTGCCAGCACCACACGACGGTCCCAGGGTAGCAATCAGCCCCAGCATTTT.

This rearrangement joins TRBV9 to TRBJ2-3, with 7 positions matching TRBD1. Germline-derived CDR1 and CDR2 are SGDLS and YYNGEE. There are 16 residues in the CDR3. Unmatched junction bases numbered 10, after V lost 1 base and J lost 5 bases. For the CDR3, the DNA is TGTGCCAGCAGCGTATATTCAGGGGGAATAGGAGATACGCAGTATTTT. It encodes CASSVYSGGIGDTQYF.

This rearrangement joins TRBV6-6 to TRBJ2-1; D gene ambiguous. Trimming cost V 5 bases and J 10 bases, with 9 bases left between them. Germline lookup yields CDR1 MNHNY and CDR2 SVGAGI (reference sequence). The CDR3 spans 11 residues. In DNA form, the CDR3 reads TGTGCCAGCAGTCGGGCCATAGAGCAGTTCTTC. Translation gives CASSRAIEQFF.

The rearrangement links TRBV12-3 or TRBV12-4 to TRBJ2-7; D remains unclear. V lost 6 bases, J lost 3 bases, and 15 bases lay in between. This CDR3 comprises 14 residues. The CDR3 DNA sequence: TGTGCCAGCAGCGCCACGTCTTTAAACTACGAGCAGTACTTC. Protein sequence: CASSATSLNYEQYF.

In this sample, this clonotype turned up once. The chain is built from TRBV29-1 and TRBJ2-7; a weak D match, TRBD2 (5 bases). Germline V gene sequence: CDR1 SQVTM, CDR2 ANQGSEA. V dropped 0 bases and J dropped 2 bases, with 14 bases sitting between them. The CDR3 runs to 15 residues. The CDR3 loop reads CSVEEERKGAYEQYF. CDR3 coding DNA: TGCAGCGTTGAAGAAGAAAGGAAGGGAGCCTACGAGCAGTACTTC.

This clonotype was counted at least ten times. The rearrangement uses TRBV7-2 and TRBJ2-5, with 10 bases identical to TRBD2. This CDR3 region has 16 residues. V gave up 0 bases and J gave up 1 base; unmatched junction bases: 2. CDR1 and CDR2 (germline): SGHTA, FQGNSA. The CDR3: CASSLAPSGGQETQYF. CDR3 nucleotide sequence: TGTGCCAGCAGCTTAGCGCCTAGCGGGGGCCAAGAGACCCAGTACTTC.

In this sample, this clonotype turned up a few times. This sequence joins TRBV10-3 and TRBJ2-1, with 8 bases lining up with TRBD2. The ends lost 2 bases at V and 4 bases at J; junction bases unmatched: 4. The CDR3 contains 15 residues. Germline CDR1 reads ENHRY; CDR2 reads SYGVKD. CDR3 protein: CAISEVAGMYNEQFF. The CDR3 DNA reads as TGTGCCATCAGTGAGGTAGCGGGGATGTACAATGAGCAGTTCTTC.

CDR3 nucleotides: TGTGCCAGCAGCCCGGGACTAGCGGGGGGTTCGTACCAAGAGACCCAGTACTTC. Translating gives CASSPGLAGGSYQETQYF. This sequence joins TRBV5-5 and TRBJ2-5; 15 bases map to TRBD2. With V trimmed by 4 bases and J by 0 bases, 7 bases remained unmatched. The CDR3 is 18 residues long. Germline lookup yields CDR1 SGHKS and CDR2 YYEKEE (reference sequence).

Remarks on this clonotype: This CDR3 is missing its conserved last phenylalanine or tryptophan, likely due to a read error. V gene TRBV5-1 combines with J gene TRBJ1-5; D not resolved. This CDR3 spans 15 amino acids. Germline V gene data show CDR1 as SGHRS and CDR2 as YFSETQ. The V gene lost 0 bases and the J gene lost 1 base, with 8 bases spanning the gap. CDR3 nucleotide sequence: TGCGCCAGCAGCTTGGCCGGGAGGAGCAATCAGCCCCAGCATTTG. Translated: CASSLAGRSNQPQHL.

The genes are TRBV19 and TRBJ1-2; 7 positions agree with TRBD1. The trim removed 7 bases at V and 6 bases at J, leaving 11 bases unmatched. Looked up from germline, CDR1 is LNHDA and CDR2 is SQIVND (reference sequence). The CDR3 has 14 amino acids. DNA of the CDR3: TGTGCCAGTAAGAATGGACGACAGGGCAATGGCTACACCTTC. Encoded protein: CASKNGRQGNGYTF.

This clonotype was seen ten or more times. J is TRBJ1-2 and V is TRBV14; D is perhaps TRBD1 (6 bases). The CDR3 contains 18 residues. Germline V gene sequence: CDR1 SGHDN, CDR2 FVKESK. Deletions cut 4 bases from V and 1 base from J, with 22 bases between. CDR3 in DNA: TGTGCCAGCAGCCCACCCCTGACAGGAGGGATAATTAACTATGGCTACACCTTC. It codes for CASSPPLTGGIINYGYTF. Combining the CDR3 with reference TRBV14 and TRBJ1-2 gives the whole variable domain EAGVTQFPSHSVIEKGQTVTLRCDPISGHDNLYWYRRVMGKEIKFLLHFVKESKQDESGMPNNRFLAERTGGTYSTLKVQPAELEDSGVYFCASSPPLTGGIINYGYTFGSGTRLTVV.

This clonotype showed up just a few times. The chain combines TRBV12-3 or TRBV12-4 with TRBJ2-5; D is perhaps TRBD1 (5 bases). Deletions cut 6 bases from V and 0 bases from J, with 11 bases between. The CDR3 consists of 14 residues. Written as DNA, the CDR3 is TGTGCCAGCAGAGAACAGGTGTACCAAGAGACCCAGTACTTC. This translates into CASREQVYQETQYF.